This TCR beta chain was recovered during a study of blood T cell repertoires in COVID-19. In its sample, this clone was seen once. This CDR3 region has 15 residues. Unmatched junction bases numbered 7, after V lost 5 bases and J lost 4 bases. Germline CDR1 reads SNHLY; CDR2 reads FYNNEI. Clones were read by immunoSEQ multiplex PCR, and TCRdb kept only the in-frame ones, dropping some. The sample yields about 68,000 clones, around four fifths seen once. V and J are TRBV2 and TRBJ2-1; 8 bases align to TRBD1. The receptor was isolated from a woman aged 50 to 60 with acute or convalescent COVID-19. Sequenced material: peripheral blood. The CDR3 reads CASSPRQGQYNEQFF. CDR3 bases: TGTGCCAGCAGTCCCCGACAGGGGCAATACAATGAGCAGTTCTTC.